This record covers a single T cell receptor (beta chain). Its antigen is unknown. Data came from immunoSEQ multiplex PCR; TCRdb stores just in-frame clones and leaves some out. In the table there are 150,000 to 200,000 clones, about 96% of which are singletons. This CDR3 region has 16 residues. CDR1 is SGHDN, CDR2 FVKESK, per germline. V dropped 1 base and J dropped 4 bases, with 11 bases sitting between them. This sample stems from a study of cytomegalovirus exposure and HLA in healthy donors. Notes on the study in general: The classifier reportedly diagnosed cytomegalovirus status with high sensitivity and specificity. The tendency of first-cohort TCR clusters to co-occur in the roughly 110 validation repertoires emerged from a later analysis.

J is TRBJ2-6 and V is TRBV14; no definite D call. The specimen sequenced was PBMCs. The receptor was isolated from a woman under 30 in good health and CMV-seronegative. CDR3 sequence reads: CASSQVPGAGANVLTF. The CDR3 bases are TGTGCCAGCAGCCAAGTCCCAGGCGCAGGGGCCAACGTCCTGACTTTC.